Listed below are T cell receptor beta chains from one sample, sequenced in a study of blood T cell repertoires in COVID-19. Using immunoSEQ multiplex PCR, the repertoire was profiled, and TCRdb retains in-frame clones only, with some absent. The sample contains 150,000 or so clones, roughly 86% of which appear only once. Sequenced sample: peripheral blood. These receptors were obtained from a human donor with acute or convalescent COVID-19. The donor label of this sample is uncertain. CDR3s include the opening cysteine and the closing phenylalanine or tryptophan. D genes are given only for firm matches. Only some rows state a clone size, as once, few, many or a class for expanded clones.

TRBD1	NA	TRBV5-1	TRBJ1-1	TGCGCCAGCAGCTTAACTTCACAGGGGCTGGTAACTGAAGCTTTCTTT	CASSLTSQGLVTEAFF
TRBD1	NA	TRBV10-1	TRBJ2-6	TGCGCCAGCAGCGGGACAGGCAGCGCGGGGGCCAACGTCCTGACTTTC	CASSGTGSAGANVLTF
NA	NA	TRBV5-1	TRBJ2-2	TGCGCCAGCAGCCCGAGATCAATACTGAACACCGGGGAGCTGTTTTTT	CASSPRSILNTGELFF
NA	once	TRBV6-1	TRBJ1-6	TGTGCCAGCAGTGAAAGGCAGGGGCTCCCGTCACCCCTCCACTTT	CASSERQGLPSPLHF
TRBD2	once	TRBV30	TRBJ2-5	TGTGCCTGGAGAGCGGGGGGCATCCCGGTGGGAAAGACCCAGTACTTC	CAWRAGGIPVGKTQYF
NA	NA	TRBV10-3	TRBJ1-2	TGTGCCATCAGTGCACAGGGAAACTATGGCTACACCTTC	CAISAQGNYGYTF
NA	few	TRBV5-1	TRBJ1-2	TGCGCCAGCAGCTTCTCCAACGCAGACTATGGCTACACCTTC	CASSFSNADYGYTF
NA	NA	TRBV30	TRBJ2-2	TGTGCCTGGAGCGACCCGGACAGATACTACACCGGGGAGCTGTTTTTT	CAWSDPDRYYTGELFF
NA	NA	TRBV21-1	TRBJ1-2	TGTGCCAGCAGCAAAGTGGTAAAGGGACAGCGGTTC	CASSKVVKGQRF
TRBD2	NA	TRBV5-1	TRBJ2-3	TGCGCCAGCAGCTCAAAAGCGGGGGCGACCACAGATACGCAGTATTTT	CASSSKAGATTDTQYF
NA	NA	TRBV10-2	TRBJ1-6	TGCGCCACCAAGGGGTGGCCGGATTCTAGTTCACCCCTCCACTTT	CATKGWPDSSSPLHF
TRBD1	NA	TRBV7-2	TRBJ2-7	TGTGCCAGCAGCTCGGGACAGCCTAGGGGCATTTACGAGCAGTACTTC	CASSSGQPRGIYEQYF
NA	NA	TRBV27	TRBJ1-2	TGTGCCAGCAGCTCCGGGACAAGCGGATCCTATGGCTACACCTTC	CASSSGTSGSYGYTF
TRBD1	NA	TRBV11-2	TRBJ2-5	TGTGCCAGCAGCTTAGAGCCGGGACAGGGGAGTGCCCAGTACTTC	CASSLEPGQGSAQYF
NA	few	TRBV7-2	TRBJ1-4	TGTGCCAGCAGCTTAGCTACCGGGAGGGCCCATAAACTGTTTTTT	CASSLATGRAHKLFF
NA	NA	TRBV9	TRBJ1-3	TGTGCCAGCAGCCCCCACCGAGACACCATATATTTT	CASSPHRDTIYF
NA	NA	TRBV10-3	TRBJ1-5	TGTGCCATCAGTGGAAAGGAGGATCAGCCCCAGCATTTT	CAISGKEDQPQHF
NA	NA	TRBV2	TRBJ1-2	TGTGCCAGCAGTGCTAACAGGGAATCGTATGGCTACACCTTC	CASSANRESYGYTF
NA	few	TRBV12-2	TRBJ2-5	TGTGCAAGTCGCTCCACAGGGGGTCTGGAGGCCCAGTACTTC	CASRSTGGLEAQYF
TRBD1	many	TRBV10-2	TRBJ1-6	TGCGCCAGCAGTGGGGACAGGGCTAATTCACCCCTCCACTTT	CASSGDRANSPLHF
NA	NA	TRBV16	TRBJ1-5	TGTGCCAGCAGCCAATCGGTGGGCCGCAATCAGCCCCAGCATTTT	CASSQSVGRNQPQHF
TRBD1	NA	TRBV5-1	TRBJ1-1	TGCGCCAGCAGCTTTGGAGACAGGGGAAACATGAACACTGAAGCTTTCTTT	CASSFGDRGNMNTEAFF
NA	NA	TRBV11-2	TRBJ2-3	TGTGCCAGCAGCTTTAGGAGGGGCACAGATACGCAGTATTTT	CASSFRRGTDTQYF
NA	NA	TRBV2	TRBJ2-5	TGTGCCAGCTCCGGGAACAGGGAAGAGACCCAGTACTTC	CASSGNREETQYF
NA	NA	TRBV7-9	TRBJ2-5	TGTGCCAGCACCCCGGTCAGGGGAGAGACCCAGTACTTC	CASTPVRGETQYF
NA	NA	TRBV30	TRBJ1-2	TGTGCCTGGACTCCTGGACAGATCTATGGCTACACCTTC	CAWTPGQIYGYTF
TRBD2	NA	TRBV6-5	TRBJ2-1	TGTGCCAGCAGACTAGCGGGGGGGGTTGGTGAGCAGTTCTTC	CASRLAGGVGEQFF
TRBD1	NA	TRBV7-6	TRBJ1-5	TGTGCCAGCAGCCTCACCCACCGGACAGGGATCGAGAGGAATCAGCCCCAGCATTTT	CASSLTHRTGIERNQPQHF
TRBD2	NA	TRBV7-8	TRBJ2-5	TGTGCCAGCAGCTTTAATAGCGGGGGGTACCAAGAGACCCAGTACTTC	CASSFNSGGYQETQYF
TRBD2	few	TRBV7-2	TRBJ2-3	TGTGCCAGCAGCTTAACGGGGGGGTTCACAGATACGCAGTATTTT	CASSLTGGFTDTQYF
TRBD1	NA	TRBV13	TRBJ1-4	TGTGCCAGCAGCAGCGAGACAGGGTTTGGTGCTAATGAAAAACTGTTTTTT	CASSSETGFGANEKLFF
NA	NA	TRBV2	TRBJ1-4	TGTGCCAGCAAGGGGGAAGCGAGTGAAAAACTGTTTTTT	CASKGEASEKLFF
NA	NA	TRBV10-3	TRBJ1-3	TGTGCCATCAGTGAGTCGTCGGCGGCCTCTGGAAACACCATATATTTT	CAISESSAASGNTIYF
NA	few	TRBV19	TRBJ2-7	TGTGCCAGTAGTATACGGGGGTACCCCTACGAGCAGTACTTC	CASSIRGYPYEQYF
TRBD1	once	TRBV19	TRBJ2-5	TGTGCCAGTAGTTCCCCCGGGACAGGAGGTCGAGAGACCCAGTACTTC	CASSSPGTGGRETQYF
TRBD1	NA	TRBV5-1	TRBJ1-2	TGCGCCAGCAAGGCCGGGGGGACAGGTGCTAACTATGGCTACACCTTC	CASKAGGTGANYGYTF
TRBD2	NA	TRBV3-1/TRBV3-2	TRBJ2-7	TGTGCCAGCAGCCACACTAGCGGGGGGGAACCAAAAGAGCAGTACTTC	CASSHTSGGEPKEQYF
NA	NA	TRBV20-1	TRBJ2-7	TGCAGTGGGCATACAAATGGACAGCTCATTTTC	CSGHTNGQLIF
NA	NA	TRBV5-1	TRBJ1-1	TGCGCCAGCAGCTTCCAGGGGAGTGAAGCTTTCTTT	CASSFQGSEAFF
NA	NA	TRBV11-2	TRBJ1-4	TGTGCCAGCAGCCCCCTGGCGGTTGAAAAACTGTTTTTT	CASSPLAVEKLFF
NA	NA	TRBV5-5	TRBJ2-2	TGTGCCAGCAGCTCGTGGAGGGGTAGGGGCAACACCGGGGAGCTGTTTTTT	CASSSWRGRGNTGELFF
NA	NA	TRBV19	TRBJ1-6	TGTGCCAGTAGGATCGGTCGGCAGGGGAATTCACCCCTCCACTTT	CASRIGRQGNSPLHF
TRBD1	NA	TRBV5-4	TRBJ2-1	TGTGCCAGCAGCCAGACCGGGACAGGGGGCGCGGATGAGCAGTTCTTC	CASSQTGTGGADEQFF
NA	few	TRBV6-5	TRBJ1-2	TGTGCCAGCAGGCCCGGTGAGCGAGGCTACACCTTC	CASRPGERGYTF
NA	NA	TRBV2	TRBJ2-1	TGTGCCTCGGCGGCCGGCAATGAGCAGTTCTTC	CASAAGNEQFF
NA	NA	TRBV11-2	TRBJ1-2	TGTGCCAGCAGCTTAGGAGGGCACAGCTACTATGGCTACACCTTC	CASSLGGHSYYGYTF
NA	NA	TRBV6-5	TRBJ2-7	TGTGCCAGCAGGAGCTCCTACGAGCAGTACTTC	CASRSSYEQYF
NA	NA	TRBV7-2	TRBJ2-7	TGTGCCAGCAGCCCGCCTCTTGGGCCATACGAGCAGTACTTC	CASSPPLGPYEQYF
NA	NA	TRBV5-6	TRBJ2-2	TGTGCCAGCAGCTCCCGGAACAGGGGGGGGACCGGGGAGCTGTTTTTT	CASSSRNRGGTGELFF
NA	NA	TRBV6-6	TRBJ1-2	TGTGCCAGCAGTTACGGAGCCATCGGCCGGGTATATGGCTACACCTTC	CASSYGAIGRVYGYTF
NA	NA	TRBV5-6	TRBJ1-4	TGTGCCAGCAGCCAATTGACGGAGATAGATAATGAAAAACTGTTTTTT	CASSQLTEIDNEKLFF